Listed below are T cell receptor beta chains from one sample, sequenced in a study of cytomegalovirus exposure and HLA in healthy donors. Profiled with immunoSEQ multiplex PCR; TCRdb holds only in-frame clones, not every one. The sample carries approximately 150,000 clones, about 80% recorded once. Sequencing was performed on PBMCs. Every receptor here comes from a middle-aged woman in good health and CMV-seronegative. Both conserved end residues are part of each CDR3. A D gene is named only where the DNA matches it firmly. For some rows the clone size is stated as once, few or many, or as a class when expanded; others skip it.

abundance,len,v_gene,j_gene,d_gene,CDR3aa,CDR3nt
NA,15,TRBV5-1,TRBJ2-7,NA,CASSGAWRDSYEQYF,TGCGCCAGCAGCGGGGCGTGGAGGGACTCCTACGAGCAGTACTTC
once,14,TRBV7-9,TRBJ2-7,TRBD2,CASSLTSGFLEQYF,TGTGCCAGCAGCTTAACTAGCGGGTTCTTGGAGCAGTACTTC
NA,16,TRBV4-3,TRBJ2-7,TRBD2,CASSRGSGRASYEQYF,TGCGCCAGCAGCCGAGGAAGCGGGAGGGCCTCCTACGAGCAGTACTTC
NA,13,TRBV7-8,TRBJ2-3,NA,CASSPNYWDTQYF,TGTGCCAGCAGCCCTAACTATTGGGATACGCAGTATTTT
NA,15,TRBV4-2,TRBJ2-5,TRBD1,CASSSRDRGGETQYF,TGTGCCAGCAGCTCCCGGGACAGGGGGGGAGAGACCCAGTACTTC
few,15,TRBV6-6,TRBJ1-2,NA,CASISLGTTYYGYTF,TGTGCCAGCATCTCCCTAGGGACAACTTATTATGGCTACACCTTC
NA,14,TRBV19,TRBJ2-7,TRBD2,CASSMSGSSYEQYF,TGTGCCAGTAGTATGAGCGGGAGTAGCTACGAGCAGTACTTC
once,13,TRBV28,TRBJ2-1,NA,CASTPRNRDEQFF,TGTGCCAGCACCCCAAGAAACAGGGACGAGCAGTTCTTC
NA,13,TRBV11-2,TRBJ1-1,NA,CASRLTGNTEAFF,TGTGCCAGCAGATTAACAGGGAACACTGAAGCTTTCTTT
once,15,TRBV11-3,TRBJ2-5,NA,CASSRIHIPGETQYF,TGTGCCAGCAGCCGAATCCACATACCGGGAGAGACCCAGTACTTC
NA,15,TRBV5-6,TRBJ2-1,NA,CASSLYPAMRNEQFF,TGTGCCAGCAGCTTGTACCCCGCGATGAGGAATGAGCAGTTCTTC
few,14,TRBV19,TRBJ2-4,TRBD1,CASSAGTGKNIQYF,TGTGCCAGTAGTGCTGGGACAGGAAAAAACATTCAGTACTTC
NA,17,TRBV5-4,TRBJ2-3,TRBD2,CASSRDIGTSDSDTQYF,TGTGCCAGCAGCCGGGACATAGGGACTAGCGATTCAGATACGCAGTATTTT
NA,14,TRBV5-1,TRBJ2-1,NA,CASSLGQGYNEQFF,TGCGCCAGCAGCTTGGGGCAGGGCTACAATGAGCAGTTCTTC
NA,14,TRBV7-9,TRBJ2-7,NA,CASSFQGWGYEQYF,TGTGCCAGCAGCTTTCAGGGGTGGGGTTACGAGCAGTACTTC
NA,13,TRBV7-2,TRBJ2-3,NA,CASSLVGTDTQYF,TGTGCCAGCAGCTTAGTCGGCACAGATACGCAGTATTTT
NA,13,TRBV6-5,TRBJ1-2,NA,CASSYSTFHGYTF,TGTGCCAGCAGTTACTCGACATTTCATGGCTACACCTTC
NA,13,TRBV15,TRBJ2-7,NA,CATSRVDSYEQYF,TGTGCCACCAGCAGAGTAGACTCCTACGAGCAGTACTTC
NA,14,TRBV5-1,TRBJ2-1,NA,CASSLVTSNNEQFF,TGCGCCAGCAGCTTGGTCACTTCGAACAATGAGCAGTTCTTC
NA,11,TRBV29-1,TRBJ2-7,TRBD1,CSVVKGGTGYF,TGCAGCGTTGTTAAAGGAGGGACAGGGTACTTT
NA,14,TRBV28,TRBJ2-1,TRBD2,CASSFLGLANEQFF,TGTGCCAGCAGTTTTTTGGGACTAGCTAATGAGCAGTTCTTC